This TCR beta chain was retrieved from a study of blood T cell repertoires in COVID-19. Trimming pared 1 base from V and 5 bases from J, leaving 9 bases between. Germline V gene data show CDR1 as SGHVS and CDR2 as FNYEAQ. The CDR3 consists of 13 residues. Only in-frame clones appear in the TCRdb table, and some are missing; sequencing was by immunoSEQ multiplex PCR. Counted here are some 160,000 clones, under 85% occurring once; the ten biggest clones make up roughly 13%. Sequencing was carried out using peripheral blood. The receptor was isolated from a man in his 70s who had recovered from COVID-19. V and J are TRBV7-6 and TRBJ2-7; D possibly corresponds to TRBD1 (6 bases). CDR3 sequence: CASSLENRDEQYF. CDR3 DNA sequence: TGTGCCAGCAGCTTAGAAAACAGGGACGAGCAGTACTTC.